This TCR beta chain came from a study of shared T cell receptors in the human thymus. Method: immunoSEQ multiplex PCR; TCRdb's copy keeps in-frame clones and lacks some. The data contain hundreds of thousands of clones, around 78% of them singletons. The CDR3 has 17 residues. V gave up 7 bases and J gave up 1 base, with 22 bases separating them. Germline CDR1 is SEHNR and CDR2 is FQNEAQ (reference sequence). These same records also appear under a second study, on human thymus T cells. According to that study: From resections taken during corrective heart surgery, the thymus tissue was obtained.

The sequencing input was thymocytes. The chain uses TRBV7-9 and TRBJ2-5, with D maybe TRBD2 (6 bases). This clonotype was obtained from a boy under three years old with a congenital heart defect. CDR3 nucleotides: TGTGCCAGCACCCGGACACTGTCGGGGGATATCCAAGAGACCCAGTACTTC. Its protein product is CASTRTLSGDIQETQYF. The whole variable domain, filled in from reference TRBV7-9 and TRBJ2-5, reads DTGVSQNPRHKITKRGQNVTFRCDPISEHNRLYWYRQTLGQGPEFLTYFQNEAQLEKSRLLSDRFSAERPKGSFSTLEIQRTEQGDSAMYLCASTRTLSGDIQETQYFGPGTRLLVL.